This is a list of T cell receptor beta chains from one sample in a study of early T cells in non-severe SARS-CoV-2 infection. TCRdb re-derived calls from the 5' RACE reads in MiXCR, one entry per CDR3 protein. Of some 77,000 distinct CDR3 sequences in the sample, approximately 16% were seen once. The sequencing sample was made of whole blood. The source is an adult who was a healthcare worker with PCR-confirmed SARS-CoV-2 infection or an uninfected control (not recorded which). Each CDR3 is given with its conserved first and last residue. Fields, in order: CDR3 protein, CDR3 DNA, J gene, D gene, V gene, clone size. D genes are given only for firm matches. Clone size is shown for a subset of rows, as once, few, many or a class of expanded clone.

CASSPGPTNQETQYF	TGCGCCAGCAGCCCGGGCCCTACCAACCAAGAGACCCAGTACTTC	TRBJ2-5	.	TRBV5-1	few
CASSWGTVGDEQFF	TGTGCCAGCAGCTGGGGGACGGTGGGCGATGAGCAGTTCTTC	TRBJ2-1	.	TRBV5-4	many
CASSPGQRGYEQFF	TGTGCCAGCAGCCCAGGGCAGCGGGGTTATGAGCAGTTCTTC	TRBJ2-1	TRBD2	TRBV12-3/TRBV12-4	few
CASSPFALSSYNEQFF	TGTGCCAGCAGCCCCTTTGCCCTGAGCTCCTACAATGAGCAGTTCTTC	TRBJ2-1	.	TRBV5-5	.
CASTPGQGPTDTQYF	TGTGCCAGTACGCCGGGACAGGGACCCACAGATACGCAGTATTTT	TRBJ2-3	TRBD1	TRBV19	.
CASSPVSAGTFYGYTF	TGTGCCAGCAGCCCAGTGTCGGCAGGGACCTTCTATGGCTACACCTTC	TRBJ1-2	.	TRBV7-8	few
CAISWENTEAFF	TGTGCCATCAGTTGGGAGAACACTGAAGCTTTCTTT	TRBJ1-1	.	TRBV10-3	few
CASSLSRGRGWDSPLHF	TGTGCCAGCAGTTTAAGTAGGGGCCGAGGATGGGATTCACCCCTCCACTTT	TRBJ1-6	.	TRBV12-3/TRBV12-4	few
CASSSPGPESETQYF	TGTGCCAGCAGCTCGCCGGGACCCGAAAGTGAGACCCAGTACTTC	TRBJ2-5	.	TRBV7-3	.
CASSEKKASYNEQFF	TGTGCCAGCAGTGAAAAAAAGGCCTCCTACAATGAGCAGTTCTTC	TRBJ2-1	.	TRBV2	.
CASSKRDRGNYGYTF	TGTGCCAGCAGTAAACGGGACAGGGGAAACTATGGCTACACCTTC	TRBJ1-2	TRBD1	TRBV28	few
CASSQKSPETQYF	TGTGCCAGCAGCCAAAAGAGTCCCGAGACCCAGTACTTC	TRBJ2-5	.	TRBV3-1	.
CASSLELAGGRRKQYF	TGCGCCAGCAGCTTGGAACTAGCGGGGGGCCGACGGAAGCAGTACTTC	TRBJ2-7	TRBD2	TRBV5-1	.
CASSWGQTSSYNSPLHF	TGTGCCAGCAGCTGGGGACAGACAAGCTCCTATAATTCACCCCTCCACTTT	TRBJ1-6	TRBD1	TRBV5-6	many
CAHGSQPQHF	TGTGCCCACGGGAGTCAGCCCCAGCATTTT	TRBJ1-5	.	TRBV28	.
CASSPNGQGISPLHF	TGTGCCAGCTCACCAAACGGACAGGGAATTTCACCCCTCCACTTT	TRBJ1-6	TRBD1	TRBV18	.